A selection of T cell receptor beta chains follows, all from one sample in a study of T cell changes during pregnancy in multiple sclerosis. Using immunoSEQ multiplex PCR, the repertoire was profiled, and TCRdb retains in-frame clones only, with some absent. The sample lists approximately 61,000 clones, 90% seen once, with more than 2.5% in the top ten. Sequencing was performed on peripheral blood, taken in the first trimester of pregnancy. These receptors were collected from a female donor in good health, enrolled as a control in a pregnancy study. The CDR3 runs from the conserved cysteine through the conserved F or W. The order of the fields is clone size, J gene, D gene, V gene, CDR3 protein, CDR3 DNA. D genes are given only for firm matches. Clone size, where shown, is once, few, many, or a class for clones that have expanded.

. | TRBJ2-7 | . | TRBV5-6 | CRRATPYEQYF | TGTAGGAGGGCTACTCCCTACGAGCAGTACTTC
. | TRBJ1-1 | TRBD1 | TRBV29-1 | CSVRSEGAQAFF | TGCAGCGTTCGCTCCGAGGGGGCGCAGGCTTTCTTT
. | TRBJ2-5 | . | TRBV9 | CASSRGGAEETQYF | TGTGCCAGCAGCCGTGGCGGGGCTGAAGAGACCCAGTACTTC
. | TRBJ1-2 | . | TRBV28 | CASSPPSREGGYTF | TGTGCCAGCAGTCCCCCGAGCAGGGAGGGGGGCTACACCTTC
. | TRBJ2-1 | TRBD2 | TRBV5-1 | CASSPAPGLAENEQFF | TGCGCCAGCAGCCCCGCTCCGGGACTAGCGGAAAATGAGCAGTTCTTC
. | TRBJ1-5 | TRBD1 | TRBV2 | CASREDRDQPQHF | TGTGCCAGCAGGGAGGACAGGGATCAGCCCCAGCATTTT
. | TRBJ2-5 | TRBD2 | TRBV4-3 | CASSWAGGETQYF | TGCGCCAGCAGCTGGGCGGGGGGGGAGACCCAGTACTTC
. | TRBJ2-3 | TRBD2 | TRBV28 | CASSSPSGSEYTQYF | TGTGCCAGCAGTTCCCCTAGCGGGAGTGAATATACGCAGTATTTT
once | TRBJ1-5 | . | TRBV6-1 | CASSEKGGQPQHF | TGTGCCAGCAGTGAAAAAGGAGGACAGCCCCAGCATTTT
. | TRBJ1-5 | . | TRBV29-1 | CSATTGGNQPQHF | TGCAGCGCGACGACAGGCGGAAATCAGCCCCAGCATTTT
. | TRBJ1-6 | TRBD1 | TRBV4-1 | CASSQETGGGSPLHF | TGCGCCAGCAGCCAAGAGACAGGGGGCGGTTCACCCCTCCACTTT
. | TRBJ2-1 | TRBD1 | TRBV2 | CASSPEQGGYNEQFF | TGTGCCAGCAGCCCTGAACAGGGGGGATACAATGAGCAGTTCTTC
. | TRBJ2-7 | . | TRBV2 | CASRRDYEQYF | TGTGCCAGCAGGAGGGACTACGAGCAGTACTTC
. | TRBJ2-3 | . | TRBV11-3 | CASSLLVGSGTDTQYF | TGTGCCAGCAGCTTACTCGTGGGCTCGGGCACAGATACGCAGTATTTT
. | TRBJ2-7 | TRBD1 | TRBV11-1 | CASSPETGVHEQYF | TGTGCCAGCAGCCCAGAGACAGGGGTCCACGAGCAGTACTTC
. | TRBJ1-2 | TRBD1 | TRBV19 | CASSIPPQGAISLGYTF | TGTGCCAGTAGTATTCCCCCGCAGGGGGCTATATCGTTGGGCTACACCTTC
. | TRBJ1-2 | . | TRBV6-5 | CASSYDPAQIYGYTF | TGTGCCAGCAGTTACGATCCCGCACAGATCTATGGCTACACCTTC
. | TRBJ1-2 | . | TRBV6-6 | CASSPSGGDNYGYTF | TGTGCCAGCAGCCCCAGCGGGGGGGATAACTATGGCTACACCTTC
few | TRBJ1-2 | TRBD1 | TRBV5-1 | CASSLGDRGGEGYTF | TGCGCCAGCAGCTTGGGGGACAGGGGTGGCGAAGGCTACACCTTC
. | TRBJ1-1 | . | TRBV30 | CAWRNRQLNTEAFF | TGTGCCTGGAGGAACCGACAATTGAACACTGAAGCTTTCTTT
. | TRBJ1-2 | TRBD1 | TRBV7-8 | CASSSRDRGGYGYTF | TGTGCCAGCAGCTCCAGGGACAGGGGAGGGTATGGCTACACCTTC
. | TRBJ1-3 | . | TRBV30 | CAWMDSGNTIYF | TGTGCCTGGATGGACAGCGGAAACACCATATATTTT
. | TRBJ2-7 | TRBD2 | TRBV5-1 | CASRYSGGPSYEQYF | TGCGCCAGCAGGTACTCGGGAGGGCCGTCCTACGAGCAGTACTTC
. | TRBJ1-2 | TRBD1 | TRBV30 | CAWSGTGGRDYGYTF | TGTGCCTGGAGTGGGACAGGGGGTAGGGACTATGGCTACACCTTC
. | TRBJ2-1 | TRBD1 | TRBV28 | CASTEGQEQFF | TGTGCCAGCACCGAGGGACAGGAGCAGTTCTTC
. | TRBJ2-3 | . | TRBV11-3 | CASSPGSDTQYF | TGTGCCAGCAGCCCGGGATCAGATACGCAGTATTTT
. | TRBJ1-1 | . | TRBV5-1 | CASSLGRETEAFF | TGCGCCAGCAGCTTGGGCAGGGAAACTGAAGCTTTCTTT
. | TRBJ2-3 | TRBD2 | TRBV7-9 | CASMGLAGDDTQYF | TGTGCCAGTATGGGACTAGCGGGAGACGATACGCAGTATTTT
. | TRBJ1-2 | TRBD1 | TRBV2 | CASRIPGQGARDTF | TGTGCCAGCAGAATCCCCGGACAGGGGGCGAGGGACACCTTC
. | TRBJ1-1 | . | TRBV9 | CASSVADSMNTEAFF | TGTGCCAGCAGCGTAGCGGACAGCATGAACACTGAAGCTTTCTTT
. | TRBJ1-5 | . | TRBV5-1 | CASSLVALQAGLQPQHF | TGCGCCAGCAGCTTGGTGGCCCTGCAGGCAGGACTACAGCCCCAGCATTTT
. | TRBJ1-1 | . | TRBV7-9 | CASKPGGMNTEAFF | TGTGCCAGCAAACCGGGGGGGATGAACACTGAAGCTTTCTTT
. | TRBJ1-2 | . | TRBV28 | CASTSGSANYGYTF | TGTGCCAGCACGTCGGGATCCGCAAACTATGGCTACACCTTC
. | TRBJ2-1 | . | TRBV29-1 | CSVVGQPTYNEQFF | TGCAGCGTTGTCGGTCAACCCACCTACAATGAGCAGTTCTTC
. | TRBJ2-7 | TRBD1 | TRBV4-2 | CASSPGQGSYEQYF | TGTGCCAGCAGTCCGGGACAGGGTTCCTACGAGCAGTACTTC
. | TRBJ2-3 | TRBD1 | TRBV5-1 | CASSGRDSNTDTQYF | TGCGCCAGCAGCGGCAGGGACAGTAACACAGATACGCAGTATTTT
. | TRBJ2-7 | . | TRBV7-9 | CASSLAEMRAAAYEQYF | TGTGCCAGCAGCTTAGCAGAAATGAGGGCGGCAGCCTACGAGCAGTACTTC
. | TRBJ1-3 | . | TRBV5-5 | CASNRGQAGNTIYF | TGTGCCAGCAACCGTGGCCAGGCTGGAAACACCATATATTTT
. | TRBJ1-2 | TRBD1 | TRBV4-3 | CASSQDNRGLNYGYTF | TGCGCCAGCAGCCAAGATAACAGGGGCTTGAACTATGGCTACACCTTC
. | TRBJ2-7 | TRBD1 | TRBV4-2 | CASSQETGVTYEQYF | TGTGCCAGCAGCCAAGAAACAGGGGTTACCTACGAGCAGTACTTC
. | TRBJ2-1 | TRBD2 | TRBV15 | CATSRGGEAGAEEQFF | TGTGCCACCAGCAGAGGAGGAGAAGCGGGAGCTGAAGAGCAGTTCTTC
once | TRBJ2-1 | TRBD1 | TRBV28 | CASERETGRLNEQFF | TGTGCCAGCGAAAGAGAGACAGGGAGACTCAATGAGCAGTTCTTC
few | TRBJ2-7 | . | TRBV21-1 | CASSKRRYEQYF | TGTGCCAGCAGCAAAAGGCGGTACGAGCAGTACTTC
. | TRBJ1-5 | . | TRBV19 | CASSQLRQTNQPQHF | TGTGCCAGTAGTCAATTGAGACAGACCAATCAGCCCCAGCATTTT